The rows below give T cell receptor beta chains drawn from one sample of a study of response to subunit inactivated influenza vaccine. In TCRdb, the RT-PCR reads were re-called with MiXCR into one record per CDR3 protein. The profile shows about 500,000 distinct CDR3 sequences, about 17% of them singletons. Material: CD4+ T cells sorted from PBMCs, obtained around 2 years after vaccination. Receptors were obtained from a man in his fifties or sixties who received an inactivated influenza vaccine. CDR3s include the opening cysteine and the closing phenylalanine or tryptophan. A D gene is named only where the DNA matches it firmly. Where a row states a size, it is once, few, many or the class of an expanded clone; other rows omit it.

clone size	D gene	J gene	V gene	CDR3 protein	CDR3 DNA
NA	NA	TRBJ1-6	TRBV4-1	CASSQVRATNSPLHF	TGCGCCAGCAGCCAAGTTCGGGCAACTAATTCACCCCTCCACTTT
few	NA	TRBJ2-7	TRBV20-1	CSARSPIGLRYEQYF	TGCAGTGCTAGAAGCCCCATTGGGCTGCGGTACGAGCAGTACTTC
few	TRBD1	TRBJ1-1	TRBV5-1	CASRSGQGGTEAFF	TGCGCCAGCAGATCCGGACAGGGGGGCACTGAAGCTTTCTTT
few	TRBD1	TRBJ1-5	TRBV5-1	CARNGQGQPQHF	TGCGCCAGGAACGGACAGGGACAGCCCCAGCATTTT
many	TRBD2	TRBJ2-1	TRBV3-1	CASSPLAGYNEQFF	TGTGCCAGCAGCCCACTAGCGGGTTACAATGAGCAGTTCTTC
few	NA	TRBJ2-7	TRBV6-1	CASSLRKGWEQYF	TGTGCCAGCAGTCTCCGTAAGGGTTGGGAGCAGTACTTC
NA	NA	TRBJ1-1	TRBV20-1	CSALQKGRAMNTEAFF	TGCAGTGCTTTACAGAAGGGGAGAGCTATGAACACTGAAGCTTTCTTT
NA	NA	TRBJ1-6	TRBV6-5	CASSSRKQGGSPLHF	TGTGCCAGCAGTTCACGAAAACAGGGAGGATCACCCCTCCACTTT
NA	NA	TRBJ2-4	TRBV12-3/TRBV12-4	CASSLWPQGRGNIQYF	TGTGCCAGCAGTTTATGGCCCCAGGGGAGGGGAAACATTCAGTACTTC
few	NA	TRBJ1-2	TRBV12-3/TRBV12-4	CASTLIPDRGYTF	TGTGCCAGCACTTTGATACCCGATCGGGGCTACACCTTC
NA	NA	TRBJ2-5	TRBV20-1	CSARSRRESGETQYF	TGCAGTGCTAGATCCCGACGGGAATCGGGAGAGACCCAGTACTTC
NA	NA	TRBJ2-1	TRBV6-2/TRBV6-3	CASRRFGEQFF	TGTGCCAGCAGGCGGTTCGGTGAGCAGTTCTTC
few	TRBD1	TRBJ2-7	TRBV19	CASSPRDRDINYEQYF	TGTGCCAGTAGTCCAAGGGACAGAGATATAAACTACGAGCAGTACTTC
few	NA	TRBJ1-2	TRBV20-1	CSARSTSRGTNYGYTF	TGCAGTGCTAGGTCCACAAGCAGGGGCACTAACTATGGCTACACCTTC
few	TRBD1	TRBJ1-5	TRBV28	CASILTGGPNNQPQHF	TGTGCCAGCATCCTCACAGGGGGGCCAAATAATCAGCCCCAGCATTTT
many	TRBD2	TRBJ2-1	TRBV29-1	CSVDVHAFAGAGEQFF	TGCAGCGTCGACGTTCACGCTTTTGCGGGAGCGGGTGAGCAGTTCTTC
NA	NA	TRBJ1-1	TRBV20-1	CSARWGAWVRAAEAFF	TGCAGTGCTAGATGGGGGGCTTGGGTTAGGGCTGCTGAAGCTTTCTTT